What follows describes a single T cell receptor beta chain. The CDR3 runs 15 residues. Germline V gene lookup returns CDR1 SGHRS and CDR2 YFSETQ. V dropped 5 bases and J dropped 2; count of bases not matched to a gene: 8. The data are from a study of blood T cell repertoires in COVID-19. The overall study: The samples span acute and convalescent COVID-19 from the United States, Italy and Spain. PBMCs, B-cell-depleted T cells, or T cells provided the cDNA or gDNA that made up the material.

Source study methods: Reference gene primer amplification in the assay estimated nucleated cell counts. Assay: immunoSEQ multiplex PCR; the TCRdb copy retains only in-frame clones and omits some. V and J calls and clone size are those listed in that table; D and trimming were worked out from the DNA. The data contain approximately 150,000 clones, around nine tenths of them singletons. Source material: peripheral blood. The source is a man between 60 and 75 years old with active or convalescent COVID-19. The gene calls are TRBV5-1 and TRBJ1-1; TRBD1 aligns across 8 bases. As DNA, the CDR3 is TGCGCCAGCAGGATGATACAGGGGGGCAACACTGAAGCTTTCTTT. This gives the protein CASRMIQGGNTEAFF.